Presented here are 30 T cell receptor beta chains from one specimen sequenced in a study of T cells in Graves' hyperthyroidism and ophthalmopathy. TCR beta CDR3 region amplification was performed from RNA transcripts. HTBI primers drove first-round RT-PCR of the TCR CDR3. TCRdb independently ran MiXCR on the multiplex PCR reads; one entry per CDR3 protein. The sample carries fewer than 450,000 distinct CDR3 sequences, about 14% recorded once. Sample: blood. The receptors were sampled from a man between 45 and 60 years old with Graves' ophthalmopathy.

In its sample, this clonotype was seen many times. V usage is TRBV6-1 and J usage is TRBJ2-7; TRBD1 might be the D (6 bases). Germline values: CDR1 MNHNS, CDR2 SASEGT. The CDR3 contains 14 residues. V was trimmed by 6 bases and J by 0 bases, leaving 12 bases between them. In DNA, the CDR3 is TGTGCCAGCAGACAGGGACCTAGCTCCTACGAGCAGTACTTC. Residues: CASRQGPSSYEQYF.

This clonotype was recorded at least ten times. The gene calls are TRBV3-1 and TRBJ1-1, with TRBD1 as a possible D gene (5 bases). V lost 0 bases, J lost 4 bases, and 12 bases lay in between. Germline loops: CDR1 LGHDT, CDR2 YNNKEL (reference sequence). The CDR3 has 15 residues. The DNA for the CDR3 is TGTGCCAGCAGCCAAGAGCTAACGGGGGGCACTGAAGCTTTCTTT. Amino acids: CASSQELTGGTEAFF. Full variable domain (outside the CDR3, taken from reference TRBV3-1 and TRBJ1-1): DTAVSQTPKYLVTQMGNDKSIKCEQNLGHDTMYWYKQDSKKFLKIMFSYNNKELIINETVPNRFSPKSPDKAHLNLHINSLELGDSAVYFCASSQELTGGTEAFFGQGTRLTVV.

The gene calls are TRBV20-1 and TRBJ2-7; 10 nucleotides line up with TRBD2. The CDR3 is 14 residues long. Germline values: CDR1 DFQATT, CDR2 SNEGSKA (reference sequence). The ends lost 6 bases at V and 0 bases at J; junction bases unmatched: 5. Here the CDR3 reads CSAPSGRPSYEQYF. The CDR3, as DNA: TGCAGTGCGCCTAGCGGGAGACCCTCCTACGAGCAGTACTTC.

This clonotype was counted between two and nine times. This chain uses TRBV19 with TRBJ2-7, with D possibly being TRBD1 (5 bases). The CDR3 length is 12 residues. V lost 5 bases and J lost 3, with 8 bases in between. CDR1 is LNHDA and CDR2 is SQIVND in the germline V gene (reference sequence). CDR3 region: CASSSGFYEQYF. The CDR3 DNA is TGTGCCAGTAGTTCAGGGTTCTACGAGCAGTACTTC.

This clonotype was found many times. The chain joins TRBV4-1 to TRBJ2-7, with 8 bases fitting TRBD1. The V gene end was trimmed by 4 bases and the J gene end by 4 bases; junction bases not matched to a gene: 9. The CDR3 runs 15 residues. CDR1 and CDR2 (germline): MGHRA, YSYEKL. The CDR3 nucleotides are TGCGCCAGCAGCCCCGCCAGGACAGGGATATACGAGCAGTACTTC. It codes for CASSPARTGIYEQYF.

Only a few counts were recorded for this clonotype. The rearrangement links TRBV9 to TRBJ1-4; possibly TRBD1 for D (6 bases). V was trimmed by 2 bases and J by 5 bases, leaving 13 bases between them. From germline, CDR1 is SGDLS and CDR2 YYNGEE. This CDR3 has 15 residues. CDR3 in amino acids: CASSVGTGRNEKLFF. The CDR3, as DNA: TGTGCCAGCAGCGTCGGTACAGGGCGGAATGAAAAACTGTTTTTT.

This clonotype has a handful of counts. The chain carries TRBV6-1 and TRBJ1-6, with D perhaps TRBD1 (6 bases). The CDR3 length is 13 residues. Germline assignment: CDR1 MNHNS and CDR2 SASEGT. Between the trimmed V and J ends, which lost 10 bases and 6 bases, there was a span of 13 bases. The chain's CDR3 is CATRTELNSPLHF. The CDR3 DNA is TGTGCCACCCGGACAGAACTTAATTCACCCCTCCACTTT.

This clonotype was picked up many times. The chain employs TRBV2 and TRBJ2-5; D unresolved. CDR3 length: 12 residues. Germline V gene sequence: CDR1 SNHLY, CDR2 FYNNEI. V gave up 5 bases and J gave up 2 bases, with 6 bases separating them. In nucleotides, the CDR3 is TGTGCCAGCAGTCCACGTCAAGAGACCCAGTACTTC. This translates into CASSPRQETQYF.

This clonotype was seen a few times. V gene TRBV5-4 combines with J gene TRBJ1-4; maybe TRBD1 (6 bases). In germline, CDR1 is SGHNT, CDR2 YYREEE (reference sequence). The V end lost 6 bases, the J end lost 6 bases, and 15 bases lay between the germline ends. The CDR3 extends over 14 amino acids. The CDR3 region is CASTMDSSDEKLFF. CDR3 DNA sequence: TGTGCCAGCACCATGGACAGTTCGGATGAAAAACTGTTTTTT.

This clonotype appeared many times. The V gene is TRBV2, the J gene TRBJ2-4; a possible D gene is TRBD2 (5 bases). The CDR3 totals 18 residues. The V gene lost 3 bases and the J gene lost 0 bases, with 18 bases spanning the gap. From germline, CDR1 is SNHLY and CDR2 FYNNEI. The CDR3 here is CASSDSRMSGLAKNIQYF. CDR3 bases: TGTGCCAGCAGTGATTCGCGGATGAGCGGCCTAGCCAAAAACATTCAGTACTTC.

There are many counts of this clonotype. This chain uses TRBV3-1 with TRBJ2-1, with a weak D call TRBD2 (5 bases). Germline V gene sequence: CDR1 LGHDT, CDR2 YNNKEL (reference sequence). The CDR3 covers 13 residues. The V end was cut by 5 bases, the J end by 13 bases, with 18 bases between. This CDR3 reads CASSSISGGFQFF. The CDR3 DNA follows: TGTGCCAGCAGCTCCATAAGCGGCGGCTTCCAGTTCTTC.

This clonotype was observed many times. This rearrangement joins TRBV3-1 to TRBJ2-5; possibly TRBD2 for D (6 bases). Germline V CDR1 and CDR2: LGHDT, YNNKEL (reference sequence). V was shortened by 0 bases and J by 4 bases, with 9 bases between the two germline ends. This CDR3 has 14 residues. The CDR3 DNA follows: TGTGCCAGCAGCCAAGATACCGGGGGAGAGACCCAGTACTTC. It codes for CASSQDTGGETQYF.

The sample holds many counts of this clonotype. The chain recombines TRBV28 with TRBJ2-7; D is ambiguous. V lost 2 bases to trimming and J lost 0 bases, with 8 bases between them. Germline lookup yields CDR1 MDHEN and CDR2 SYDVKM. The CDR3 is 14 amino acids. The CDR3 DNA is TGTGCCAGCAGTTTACAGAGCTACTCCTACGAGCAGTACTTC. The encoded protein is CASSLQSYSYEQYF.

This clonotype was detected many times. V and J are TRBV2 and TRBJ2-1; a possible D gene is TRBD1 (5 bases). Between the trimmed V and J ends, which lost 6 bases and 1 base, there was a span of 10 bases. There are 14 residues in the CDR3. Per germline, CDR1 SNHLY and CDR2 FYNNEI. CDR3 amino acids: CASRMTESYNEQFF. The CDR3 DNA is TGTGCCAGCAGGATGACAGAATCCTACAATGAGCAGTTCTTC.

The chain couples TRBV24-1 to TRBJ2-1; 7 bases line up with TRBD2. Trimming removed 1 base from V and 0 bases from J; junction bases left unmatched: 2. CDR1 is KGHDR and CDR2 is SFDVKD in the germline V gene. This CDR3 is built from 16 residues. CDR3 sequence (DNA): TGTGCCACCAGTGATTTCCCGGGGGGCTCCTACAATGAGCAGTTCTTC. It is translated as CATSDFPGGSYNEQFF.

This clonotype was seen many times. CDR3 sequence (DNA): TGTGCCAGCAGCCCCAGTCGCGTGTCTCAAGGTGCTGAAGCTTTCTTT. Its protein is CASSPSRVSQGAEAFF. The chain employs TRBV12-3 or TRBV12-4 and TRBJ1-1; D uncertain. V shed 6 bases and J shed 6 bases, with 23 bases lying between them. CDR3 length equals 16 residues.

The genes are TRBV30 and TRBJ2-5; 9 bases are shared with TRBD2. This CDR3 is 14 amino acids long. Germline V gene lookup returns CDR1 GTSNPN and CDR2 SVGIG (reference sequence). Here the CDR3 reads CAVNLAGWAETQYF. CDR3 coding DNA: TGTGCTGTCAATCTAGCGGGATGGGCGGAGACCCAGTACTTC.

This clonotype occurred many times. The chain combines TRBV7-2 with TRBJ2-5, with D maybe TRBD2 (6 bases). The CDR3 runs 16 residues. V was pared by 3 bases and J by 6 bases, with 20 bases between. Per the germline V gene, CDR1 is SGHTA and CDR2 is FQGNSA. The CDR3 DNA sequence: TGTGCCAGCAGCTTTAGAGCAGCGGCCGGGGGAAAGACCCAGTACTTC. It is translated as CASSFRAAAGGKTQYF.

Ten or more counts support this clonotype. The chain combines TRBV2 with TRBJ1-1; TRBD1 agrees at 11 bases. Germline CDR1 reads SNHLY; CDR2 reads FYNNEI. V was pared by 6 bases and J by 4 bases, with 10 bases of the junction left unmatched. The CDR3 is 16 amino acids. CDR3 amino acids: CASRKVGQGAGTEAFF. CDR3 bases: TGTGCCAGCAGGAAGGTTGGACAGGGGGCTGGCACTGAAGCTTTCTTT.

The chain is built from TRBV7-9 and TRBJ1-3; TRBD1 might be the D (5 bases). The length of the CDR3 is 15 residues. Between the trimmed V and J ends, which lost 2 bases and 3 bases, there was a span of 11 bases. Germline V gives CDR1 SEHNR, CDR2 FQNEAQ (reference sequence). CDR3 DNA sequence: TGTGCCAGCAGCTTAACGTCAGGGTTTGGAAACACCATATATTTT. Translation: CASSLTSGFGNTIYF. Full variable domain (remainder filled in from reference TRBV7-9 and TRBJ1-3): DTGVSQNPRHKITKRGQNVTFRCDPISEHNRLYWYRQTLGQGPEFLTYFQNEAQLEKSRLLSDRFSAERPKGSFSTLEIQRTEQGDSAMYLCASSLTSGFGNTIYFGEGSWLTVV.

On this clonotype itself: The DNA is left out, because the CDR3 cannot be placed on it with certainty; the CDR3 is given as TCRdb lists it. J is TRBJ1-2 and V is TRBV29-1; the table's TRBD1 call for D was not verified on the DNA. A total of 12 residues make up the CDR3, ends included. Germline loops: CDR1 SQVTM, CDR2 ANQGSEA. The CDR3 region is CSVGQGAQGYAF.

The genes are TRBV20-1 and TRBJ2-3; possibly TRBD2 for D (6 bases). V was pared by 3 bases and J by 6 bases, with 19 bases between. The CDR3 sequence is 15 residues long. Germline V lookup: CDR1 DFQATT, CDR2 SNEGSKA (reference sequence). The CDR3 sequence: CSASPPGLNQDTQYF. The CDR3, as DNA: TGCAGTGCTAGCCCGCCGGGACTCAACCAGGATACGCAGTATTTT.

The rearrangement uses TRBV11-1 and TRBJ2-3; 12 bases map to TRBD1. CDR3 length: 16 amino acids. V gave up 1 base and J gave up 5 bases; unmatched junction bases: 4. The germline V gene encodes CDR1 SGHAT and CDR2 FQDESV (reference sequence). The CDR3 sequence: CASSLGDRGRLDTQYF. The CDR3, as DNA: TGTGCCAGCAGCTTAGGGGACAGGGGGCGGTTAGATACGCAGTATTTT.

This clonotype was observed at least ten times. The J gene is TRBJ2-7, the V gene TRBV11-2; D not certain. Trimming cost V 3 bases and J 2 bases, with 11 bases left between them. Looked up from germline, CDR1 is SGHAT and CDR2 is FQNNGV. This CDR3 spans 14 amino acids. The CDR3 nucleotides are TGTGCCAGCAGCTTGATAAAGGGCCCCTACGAGCAGTACTTC. Protein: CASSLIKGPYEQYF.

This clonotype was observed a handful of times. Written as DNA, the CDR3 is TGTGCCAGTAGTAGACGGACAGTTGACTATGGCTACACCTTC. Its protein product is CASSRRTVDYGYTF. The chain is built from TRBV19 and TRBJ1-2, with D perhaps matching TRBD1 (6 bases). CDR1 is LNHDA, CDR2 SQIVND, per germline (reference sequence). V was cut by 4 bases and J by 3 bases, with 12 bases left in between. The CDR3 is 14 amino acids.

This clonotype was counted at least ten times. The chain recombines TRBV3-1 with TRBJ1-5; TRBD1 agrees at 7 bases. CDR3 length: 14 residues. The germline V gene encodes CDR1 LGHDT and CDR2 YNNKEL (reference sequence). Trimming cost V 6 bases and J 1 base; bases outside gene matches: 3. As DNA, the CDR3 is TGTGCCAGCAGTTCAGGGGGGAGCAATCAGCCCCAGCATTTT. Encoded protein: CASSSGGSNQPQHF.

The CDR3 region has the DNA TGTGCCAGCAGTAACGCCGGGCCAGGAACCTACGAGCAGTACTTC. This gives the protein CASSNAGPGTYEQYF. This chain links TRBV12-3 or TRBV12-4 with TRBJ2-7; D is ambiguous. Trimming took off 5 bases at V and 2 bases at J, with 16 bases between the two ends. The CDR3 has 15 residues.

The J gene is TRBJ2-7, the V gene TRBV3-1; 8 bases align to TRBD2. The CDR3 covers 15 residues. V dropped 1 base and J dropped 9; count of bases not matched to a gene: 11. Germline CDR1 and CDR2: LGHDT and YNNKEL (reference sequence). CDR3 loop: CASSQGGGNDIVQYF. In DNA form, the CDR3 reads TGTGCCAGCAGCCAAGGCGGGGGGAACGACATCGTGCAGTACTTC.

The CDR3 bases are TGTGCCAGTACCACAGTCTACCCTGGGGCCAACGTCCTGACTTTC. This encodes CASTTVYPGANVLTF. The chain combines TRBV28 with TRBJ2-6; D ambiguous. Germline CDR1 reads MDHEN; CDR2 reads SYDVKM. The CDR3 covers 15 residues. Trimming cost V 9 bases and J 2 bases, with 14 bases left between them. The full variable domain, completed using reference TRBV28 and TRBJ2-6, is DVKVTQSSRYLVKRTGEKVFLECVQDMDHENMFWYRQDPGLGLRLIYFSYDVKMKEKGDIPEGYSVSREKKERFSLILESASTNQTSMYLCASTTVYPGANVLTFGAGSRLTVL.

This clonotype was recorded many times. The chain carries TRBV2 and TRBJ2-2; TRBD2 might be the D (6 bases). The CDR3 sequence is 18 residues long. V was clipped by 3 bases and J by 1 base, with 18 bases between them. Germline V CDR1 and CDR2: SNHLY, FYNNEI. In DNA form, the CDR3 reads TGTGCCAGCAGTGACCATGTCCCGGGACTTTTGAACACCGGGGAGCTGTTTTTT. Translating it yields CASSDHVPGLLNTGELFF.